This T cell receptor (beta chain) was sequenced during a study of blood T cell repertoires in COVID-19. Overall study context: Specimens from acute and convalescent COVID-19 originated in the United States, Italy and Spain. T cells, B-cell-depleted T cells, or PBMCs supplied cDNA or gDNA.

Germline V gives CDR1 SEHNR, CDR2 FQNEAQ (reference sequence). With 1 base removed from V and 8 bases from J, the gap between germline ends came to 17 bases. The CDR3 extends over 15 amino acids. Clones were sequenced by immunoSEQ multiplex PCR, and TCRdb holds only the in-frame ones, with some missing. Of 150,000 to 200,000 clones detected, 81% appear once; the ten largest clones hold roughly 11%. Sequenced: peripheral blood. The chain couples TRBV7-9 to TRBJ1-2, with a possible D match to TRBD1 (5 bases). The receptor was derived from a man aged 60 to 69 with active or convalescent COVID-19. For the CDR3, the DNA is TGTGCCAGCAGCTTAGTTAGGGACTTAGGCGGCGGCTACACCTTC. This encodes CASSLVRDLGGGYTF.